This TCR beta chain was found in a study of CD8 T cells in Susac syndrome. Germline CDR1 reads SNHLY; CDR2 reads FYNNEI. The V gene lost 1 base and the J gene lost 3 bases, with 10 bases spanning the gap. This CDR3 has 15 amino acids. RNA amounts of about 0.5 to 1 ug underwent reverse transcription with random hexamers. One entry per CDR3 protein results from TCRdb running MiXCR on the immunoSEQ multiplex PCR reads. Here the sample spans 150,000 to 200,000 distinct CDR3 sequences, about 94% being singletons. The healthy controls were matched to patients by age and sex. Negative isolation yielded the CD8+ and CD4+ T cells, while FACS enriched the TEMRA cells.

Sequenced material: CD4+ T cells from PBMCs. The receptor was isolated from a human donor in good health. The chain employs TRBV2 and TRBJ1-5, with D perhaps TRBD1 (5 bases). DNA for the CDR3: TGTGCCAGCAGTGAAGGAAGGGGATACAATCAGCCCCAGCATTTT. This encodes CASSEGRGYNQPQHF.